This T cell receptor (beta chain) was sequenced in a study of vaccination effects on CD4 cells after COVID-19. Sequencing was performed with immunoSEQ multiplex PCR; in TCRdb, only in-frame clones are kept and a portion is missing. The sample lists more than 60,000 clones; 74% were seen once. Trimming pared 1 base from V and 1 base from J, leaving 9 bases between. Per the germline V gene, CDR1 is SGHTS and CDR2 is YDEGEE. This CDR3 region has 14 residues. When roughly eleven days of culture had elapsed, CD4+ T cells were isolated. Two-dose vaccination with either BNT162b2 or mRNA-1273 was given to the participants. Comments on this clone: Its antigen is undetermined.

The receptor was isolated from a human donor who received a COVID-19 vaccine. The specimen was CD4+ T cells from PBMCs cultured without peptide, collected after COVID-19 vaccination. The chain employs TRBV5-8 and TRBJ2-7; the D gene is possibly TRBD1 (6 bases). The CDR3: CASSLRGTSYEQYV. The CDR3 coding sequence is TGTGCCAGCAGCTTGAGAGGGACATCCTACGAGCAGTACGTC.